Below, 10 T cell receptor beta chains from the same sample are listed, as sequenced in a study of blood T cell repertoires in COVID-19. TCRdb keeps only in-frame clones here, not all; method: immunoSEQ multiplex PCR. This table holds some 300,000 clones, 65% to 90% found once. The sample consisted of PBMCs or T cells enriched from blood (not recorded which). These receptors were taken from a man aged 30-40 years who had recovered from COVID-19.

The chain recombines TRBV14 with TRBJ1-2, with 7 bases aligning to TRBD1. J gave up 8 bases and V 4 bases, and 7 bases lay outside the gene matches. The CDR3 is 13 residues long. CDR1 is SGHDN and CDR2 is FVKESK in the germline V gene. The CDR3 region is CASSRGQEWGYTF. CDR3 nucleotide sequence: TGTGCCAGCAGCCGTGGACAGGAGTGGGGCTACACCTTC.

The chain uses TRBV30 and TRBJ1-1, with TRBD1 matching over 8 bases. The CDR3 runs 14 residues. V shed 3 bases and J 3 bases; nucleotides not matched to a gene: 6. The germline V gene encodes CDR1 GTSNPN and CDR2 SVGIG (reference sequence). The CDR3 is CAWRQGASDTEAFF. CDR3 in DNA: TGTGCCTGGAGGCAGGGGGCATCGGACACTGAAGCTTTCTTT.

The chain carries TRBV29-1 and TRBJ1-2, with a tentative D call TRBD1 (5 bases). The CDR3 consists of 15 residues. CDR1 and CDR2 from the germline V gene are SQVTM and ANQGSEA. V shed 4 bases and J shed 0 bases, with 15 bases lying between them. The DNA for the CDR3 is TGCAGCGTTGGGAAGACAGCCTTTACTAACTATGGCTACACCTTC. This codes for CSVGKTAFTNYGYTF.

V gene TRBV19 combines with J gene TRBJ1-1; 12 positions match TRBD1. CDR3 length: 19 residues. The ends lost 7 bases at V and 3 bases at J; junction bases unmatched: 18. Germline V gene sequence: CDR1 LNHDA, CDR2 SQIVND (reference sequence). The CDR3 nucleotides are TGTGCCAGTAACTCCCCATGGGACAGGGGGCGCGGGGAGGACACTGAAGCTTTCTTT. Its protein product is CASNSPWDRGRGEDTEAFF.

V and J are TRBV11-2 and TRBJ2-7, with TRBD2 matching 10 bases. V was clipped by 1 base and J by 2 bases; unmatched bases: 8. Germline V gene sequence: CDR1 SGHAT, CDR2 FQNNGV. The CDR3 covers 17 residues. CDR3 sequence reads: CASSLVAGGRSTYEQYF. The CDR3 nucleotides read TGTGCCAGCAGCTTAGTAGCGGGGGGTCGATCAACCTACGAGCAGTACTTC.

This chain links TRBV6-5 with TRBJ2-3, with 10 bases identical to TRBD2. Trimming took 6 bases from V and 2 from J; bases not matched to a gene: 2. CDR3 length equals 14 residues. Germline V CDR1 and CDR2: MNHEY, SVGAGI. CDR3 sequence (DNA): TGTGCCAGCAGAGCGGGGGGGTTCACAGATACGCAGTATTTT. It translates to CASRAGGFTDTQYF.

The chain carries TRBV24-1 and TRBJ1-5; D unresolved. Deletions cut 2 bases from V and 9 bases from J, with 10 bases between. Germline V gives CDR1 KGHDR, CDR2 SFDVKD. The CDR3 is made up of 13 amino acids. The CDR3 region has the DNA TGTGCCACCAGTGATTCACTGTTCGGGCCCCAGCATTTT. Its protein product is CATSDSLFGPQHF.

This chain joins TRBV13 and TRBJ1-2; TRBD1 matches 9 bases. V lost 5 bases and J lost 6; bases outside the gene matches: 7. This CDR3 is built from 14 residues. Germline loops: CDR1 PRHDT, CDR2 FYEKMQ (reference sequence). CDR3 sequence: CASSPGQGRDGYTF. The CDR3 nucleotides read TGTGCCAGCAGCCCGGGACAGGGAAGGGATGGCTACACCTTC.

V is TRBV12-3 or TRBV12-4 and J is TRBJ1-2; perhaps TRBD1 as D (6 bases). The CDR3 has 13 amino acids. V was clipped by 5 bases and J by 8 bases, with 15 bases between them. CDR3 sequence reads: CASSERTVNGYTF. The CDR3 bases are TGTGCCAGCAGTGAGAGGACAGTTAACGGCTACACCTTC.

This clone was counted once. The J gene is TRBJ2-2, the V gene TRBV19; 8 bases map to TRBD2. The CDR3 is 16 residues long. After removal of 5 bases from V and 3 bases from J, the junction contained 8 bases not matched to a gene. Germline V lookup: CDR1 LNHDA, CDR2 SQIVND (reference sequence). The CDR3 reads CASSAISGEDTGELFF. Written as DNA, the CDR3 is TGTGCCAGTAGTGCAATTAGCGGGGAGGACACCGGGGAGCTGTTTTTT.